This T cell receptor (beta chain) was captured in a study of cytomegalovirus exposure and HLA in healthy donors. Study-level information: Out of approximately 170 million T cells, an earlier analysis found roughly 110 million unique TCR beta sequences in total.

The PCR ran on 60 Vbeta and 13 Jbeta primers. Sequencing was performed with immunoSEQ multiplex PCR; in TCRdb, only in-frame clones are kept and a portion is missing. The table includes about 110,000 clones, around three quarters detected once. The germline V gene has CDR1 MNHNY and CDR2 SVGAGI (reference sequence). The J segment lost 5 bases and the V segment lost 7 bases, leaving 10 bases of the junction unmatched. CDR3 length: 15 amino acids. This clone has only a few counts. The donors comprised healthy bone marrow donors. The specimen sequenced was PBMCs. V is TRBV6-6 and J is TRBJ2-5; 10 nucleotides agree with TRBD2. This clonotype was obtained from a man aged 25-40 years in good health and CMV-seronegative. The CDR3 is CASKEIAGGSETQYF. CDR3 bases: TGTGCCAGCAAGGAAATAGCGGGGGGATCGGAGACCCAGTACTTC.